Listed here are 4 T cell receptor beta chains from one sample, sequenced in a study of shared clonotypes between healthy human individuals. Terminally differentiated effector memory CD45RA+ cells were left out of the naive CD8 fraction, which was CD45RO-negative and positively selected for CCR7. TCRdb keeps only in-frame clones here, not all; method: immunoSEQ multiplex PCR. The top ten clones hold more than 1.5% of a sample with about 2.1 million clones, about 93% of them seen once. The material sequenced was naive CD8+ T cells from PBMCs. Receptors were obtained from a young man in good health. Some clones in this sample may be carry-over from other donors' samples.

This chain uses TRBV5-8 with TRBJ1-2, with 8 nucleotides matching TRBD1. Germline V lookup: CDR1 SGHTS, CDR2 YDEGEE. J gave up 7 bases and V 6 bases, and 14 bases lay outside the gene matches. The CDR3 sequence is 15 residues long. The CDR3 DNA follows: TGTGCCAGCACCTACCTTGAGACAGGGGAACTTGGCTACACCTTC. Its protein is CASTYLETGELGYTF.

This clone occurred a few times. Mismatch with germline at one junction end may stem from a read error. V and J are TRBV11-2 and TRBJ2-4; 8 nucleotides match TRBD2. Germline V gene data show CDR1 as SGHAT and CDR2 as FQNNGV. This CDR3 is 14 amino acids long. The CDR3 nucleotides read TGTGCCAGCAGCTTAGTACCCGGGACTAGTAAGGTGGGCTTC. Translating it yields CASSLVPGTSKVGF.

V and J are TRBV7-6 and TRBJ2-7; TRBD2 aligns across 10 bases. V dropped 5 bases and J dropped 6; count of bases not matched to a gene: 16. This CDR3 contains 17 residues. The germline CDR1 and CDR2 sequences are SGHVS and FNYEAQ. The CDR3 DNA sequence: TGTGCCAGCAGCACCCCCCGGGGGGCTAGCGGGAGTAGCGAGCAGTACTTC. Protein sequence: CASSTPRGASGSSEQYF. Complete variable domain (other parts from reference TRBV7-6 and TRBJ2-7): GAGVSQSPRYKVTKRGQDVALRCDPISGHVSLYWYRQALGQGPEFLTYFNYEAQQDKSGLPNDRFSAERPEGSISTLTIQRTEQRDSAMYRCASSTPRGASGSSEQYFGPGTRLTVT.

V gene TRBV2 combines with J gene TRBJ2-7; D possibly corresponds to TRBD2 (6 bases). Germline CDR1 and CDR2: SNHLY and FYNNEI. V lost 0 bases, J lost 4 bases, and 16 bases lay in between. The CDR3 loop spans 16 amino acids. The CDR3 DNA follows: TGTGCCAGCAGTGAAGCTGCGCGGGGAAGAATTTACGAGCAGTACTTC. Translating gives CASSEAARGRIYEQYF.